This T cell receptor (beta chain) was identified during a study of vaccination and CD4 T cells after COVID-19. On the study more broadly: As control conditions, cultures were given either a CEFX pool serving as positive control, an HIV-1 Nef pool, or no peptide at all. The study's findings and limits: Relatively few convalescent patients and no early post-infection timepoints were analyzed.

A word on this clonotype: As yet, its antigen is unknown.

This CDR3 region has 17 residues. CDR1 and CDR2 (germline): DFQATT, SNEGSKA (reference sequence). Treatment: roughly 11-day PBMC culture with coronavirus spike peptide pools or control peptides (ViraFEST assay). CD4+ T cells that came from the unexposed donor were collected before the COVID-19 pandemic (2011-2018). The Oncomine TCR Beta short-read assay sequenced DNA from cultured CD4+ T cells. Genomic DNA was taken out of cultured CD4+ T cells by extraction. TCRdb analysed the PCR reads with MiXCR anew, one entry per CDR3 protein. The sample contains about 8,300 distinct CDR3 sequences, about 35% of which appear only once.

The chain combines TRBV20-1 with TRBJ1-1, with 12 bases identical to TRBD1. The origin of this receptor is a human donor in good health. The sequenced sample consisted of CD4+ T cells from blood, cultured in vitro. The CDR3 sequence is CNGRDRGRGLIITEAFF. CDR3 sequence (DNA): TGCAATGGCCGGGACAGGGGGCGCGGATTAATTATCACTGAAGCTTTCTTT.